The rows below give T cell receptor beta chains drawn from one sample of a study of T cells in Graves' hyperthyroidism and ophthalmopathy. TCRdb analysed the multiplex PCR reads with MiXCR anew, one entry per CDR3 protein. The sample yields fewer than 650,000 distinct CDR3 sequences, 14% seen once. What was sequenced was blood. The receptors here all came from a middle-aged woman with Graves' hyperthyroidism. The CDR3 runs from the conserved cysteine through the conserved F or W. A D gene is named only where the DNA matches it firmly.

D gene	V gene	J gene	CDR3 length	CDR3 protein
TRBD2	TRBV6-2/TRBV6-3	TRBJ2-1	16	CASSFTLAGGKDEQFF
TRBD2	TRBV6-1	TRBJ2-7	16	CASNTGTSGNSYEQYF
.	TRBV5-8	TRBJ2-2	17	CASSLNFDSKVTGELFF
TRBD1	TRBV28	TRBJ1-6	17	CASSLRGTGVINSPLHF
.	TRBV7-2	TRBJ2-2	15	CASSLAQGGTGELFF
TRBD2	TRBV11-1	TRBJ2-3	16	CASSLGVTAGEDTQYF
.	TRBV5-1	TRBJ1-2	14	CASSFEATNYGYTF
TRBD1	TRBV27	TRBJ2-2	17	CASSPRRTGGFTGELFF
.	TRBV20-1	TRBJ2-7	13	CSASALAPGEQYF
.	TRBV3-1	TRBJ1-5	15	CASSQGPQGSQPQHF
.	TRBV20-1	TRBJ1-2	14	CSARGSDRQFGYTF
TRBD2	TRBV7-2	TRBJ2-2	14	CASSSSGRAGELFF
.	TRBV20-1	TRBJ1-5	15	CSASPQGGGGMPQHF
TRBD1	TRBV5-1	TRBJ2-7	14	CASSRQGKNYEQYF
TRBD2	TRBV24-1	TRBJ2-1	14	CATSWTSGYNEQFF
.	TRBV28	TRBJ1-5	11	CAGGINQPQHF
.	TRBV15	TRBJ2-1	11	CATSREENQFF
TRBD1	TRBV30	TRBJ2-7	16	CAWSVTRKGAAREQYF
.	TRBV4-1	TRBJ2-3	16	CASREIVAEGPDTQYF
TRBD1	TRBV5-1	TRBJ1-5	15	CASGRQGGSNQPQHF
.	TRBV2	TRBJ2-3	12	CASSVTSDTQYF
.	TRBV11-2	TRBJ1-1	12	CASSLAGIEAFF
.	TRBV6-1	TRBJ2-7	19	CASSEVVTGIYLSTYEQYF
.	TRBV29-1	TRBJ1-2	13	CSVEGPNRDGYTF
.	TRBV7-6	TRBJ2-3	15	CASSLPELSTDTQYF
TRBD1	TRBV5-6	TRBJ2-1	17	CASSPLQGGITYNEQFF
TRBD2	TRBV30	TRBJ2-5	16	CAWSPRRGFFGETQYF